The 28 T cell receptor beta chains in this list originate from one sample, sequenced in a study of blood T cells in healthy people across ages. Together with a sample-barcoded 5' primer, a J-beta primer mix was included in a second PCR lasting about 7 to 11 cycles. Via MiXCR, TCRdb re-called the 5' RACE reads, giving one row per CDR3 protein. Of 550,000 to 600,000 distinct CDR3 sequences listed, 27% were seen once; the top ten hold around 18%. Source material: blood. These receptors came from a woman between 70 and 85 years old in good health.

The sample holds many counts of this clonotype. V is TRBV11-2 and J is TRBJ2-5; 8 bases match TRBD2. The V gene end was trimmed by 5 bases and the J gene end by 0 bases; junction bases not matched to a gene: 8. The CDR3 sequence is 16 residues long. Germline assignment: CDR1 SGHAT and CDR2 FQNNGV. DNA for the CDR3: TGTGCCAGCAGCCGTCCGGGGGGGACCTACCAAGAGACCCAGTACTTC. Translation gives CASSRPGGTYQETQYF. The full variable domain, its missing parts supplied by reference TRBV11-2 and TRBJ2-5, is EAGVAQSPRYKIIEKRQSVAFWCNPISGHATLYWYQQILGQGPKLLIQFQNNGVVDDSQLPKDRFSAERLKGVDSTLKIQPAKLEDSAVYLCASSRPGGTYQETQYFGPGTRLLVL.

This clonotype showed up just a few times. The chain couples TRBV5-4 to TRBJ2-3, with D possibly being TRBD2 (6 bases). V lost 0 bases and J lost 5, with 22 bases in between. This CDR3 contains 18 residues. Germline assignment: CDR1 SGHNT and CDR2 YYREEE (reference sequence). CDR3 bases: TGTGCCAGCAGCTTGGAGGGAAGTCTAGCGCCCTGGAGAGATACGCAGTATTTT. Its protein is CASSLEGSLAPWRDTQYF.

The chain combines TRBV2 with TRBJ2-5, with a weak D call TRBD1 (6 bases). The CDR3 spans 15 residues. Germline values: CDR1 SNHLY, CDR2 FYNNEI. The V and J ends lost 3 bases and 5 bases respectively, with 16 bases between them. The CDR3 spells CASSDLMGAVETQYF. The DNA of the CDR3 is TGTGCCAGCAGTGATTTAATGGGGGCTGTGGAGACCCAGTACTTC.

This clonotype was seen a handful of times. This chain joins TRBV14 and TRBJ2-3; D may be TRBD1 or TRBD2 (6 bases each). The germline gives CDR1 SGHDN, CDR2 FVKESK. The ends were cut back, 4 bases at V and 1 base at J, with 12 bases in the middle. The CDR3 length is 15 residues. CDR3 DNA sequence: TGTGCCAGCAGCCCAAGGGGGGCACGCACAGATACGCAGTATTTT. This encodes CASSPRGARTDTQYF.

The table lists this clonotype with a count of one. V is TRBV5-1 and J is TRBJ1-4, with unresolved D. The CDR3 consists of 13 residues. Germline lookup yields CDR1 SGHRS and CDR2 YFSETQ. Trimming left V 7 bases short and J 8 bases short, with 15 bases between. CDR3: CASRQREREKLFF. CDR3 bases: TGCGCCAGCCGTCAACGGGAGAGGGAAAAACTGTTTTTT.

This clonotype was seen at least ten times. The chain employs TRBV7-2 and TRBJ1-2; D possibly corresponds to TRBD1 (5 bases). CDR1 and CDR2 (germline): SGHTA, FQGNSA. The CDR3 consists of 13 residues. The ends were cut back, 5 bases at V and 6 bases at J, with 13 bases in the middle. The CDR3 sequence is CASSPLWGDGYTF. The CDR3 DNA sequence: TGTGCCAGCAGCCCTCTTTGGGGCGATGGCTACACCTTC. Combining the CDR3 with reference TRBV7-2 and TRBJ1-2 gives the whole variable domain GAGVSQSPSNKVTEKGKDVELRCDPISGHTALYWYRQSLGQGLEFLIYFQGNSAPDKSGLPSDRFSAERTGGSVSTLTIQRTQQEDSAVYLCASSPLWGDGYTFGSGTRLTVV.

The chain carries TRBV9 and TRBJ2-7; 10 bases fit TRBD1. This CDR3 comprises 16 residues. From germline, CDR1 is SGDLS and CDR2 YYNGEE. J lost 1 base, V lost 5 bases, and 9 bases had no gene match. The CDR3 nucleotides read TGTGCCAGCAGTCCTAAGACAGGGGGCGTATCCTACGAGCAGTACTTC. Protein product: CASSPKTGGVSYEQYF.

The V call is TRBV5-1, the J call TRBJ2-1, with D maybe TRBD2 (6 bases). From germline, CDR1 is SGHRS and CDR2 YFSETQ. The CDR3 is 14 residues long. Trimming shortened V by 2 bases and J by 8 bases, and 14 bases separated the two germline ends. This CDR3 is CASSLSRASDEQFF. The CDR3 region has the DNA TGCGCCAGCAGCTTATCCAGAGCTAGCGATGAGCAGTTCTTC.

This clonotype was seen a handful of times. The rearrangement uses TRBV7-8 and TRBJ2-7; 13 nucleotides match TRBD2. The germline V gene encodes CDR1 SGHVS and CDR2 FQNEAQ. V gave up 4 bases and J gave up 3 bases; unmatched junction bases: 6. This CDR3 comprises 16 residues. CDR3 loop: CASSSTGTSGDYEQYV. The CDR3 region has the DNA TGTGCCAGCAGCTCAACCGGGACTAGCGGGGACTACGAGCAGTACGTC.

Only a few counts were recorded for this clonotype. This rearrangement joins TRBV5-1 to TRBJ2-4, with TRBD2 as a possible D gene (6 bases). The CDR3 sequence is 15 residues long. The germline CDR1 and CDR2 sequences are SGHRS and YFSETQ. V gave up 4 bases and J gave up 9 bases, with 20 bases separating them. CDR3 DNA: TGCGCCAGCAGCCCCCGAATGGAGGGATTTGCCATTCAGTACTTC. Its protein product is CASSPRMEGFAIQYF.

The table lists this clonotype with a few counts. V is TRBV15 and J is TRBJ1-2; tentative D call: TRBD1 (5 bases). Trimming stripped 3 bases from V and 4 bases from J, with 15 bases between. Germline V gene sequence: CDR1 LNHNV, CDR2 YYDKDF (reference sequence). The CDR3 has 15 residues. CDR3 nucleotides: TGTGCCACCAGCAGGCCGGGTGTGGGGGTCTATGGCTACACCTTC. Translation gives CATSRPGVGVYGYTF.

The chain is built from TRBV20-1 and TRBJ2-5, with D hard to call. The germline V gene encodes CDR1 DFQATT and CDR2 SNEGSKA (reference sequence). The CDR3 is 11 amino acids. Trimming took off 4 bases at V and 5 bases at J, with 8 bases between the two ends. The DNA for the CDR3 is TGCAGTGCTATGGTATACGAGACCCAGTACTTC. Protein sequence: CSAMVYETQYF.

V is TRBV28 and J is TRBJ2-1; D unresolved. V was trimmed by 2 bases and J by 9 bases, leaving 8 bases between them. CDR3 length equals 12 residues. Germline CDR1 MDHEN, CDR2 SYDVKM. The CDR3 here is CASSLRLTEQFF. In DNA, the CDR3 is TGTGCCAGCAGTTTACGGCTGACTGAGCAGTTCTTC.

The sample holds a few counts of this clonotype. The chain links TRBV5-1 to TRBJ2-5; D tentatively reads TRBD1 or TRBD2 (5 bases each). Trimming shortened V by 2 bases and J by 5 bases, and 19 bases separated the two germline ends. CDR3 length: 16 residues. The germline V gene has CDR1 SGHRS and CDR2 YFSETQ. CDR3 in amino acids: CASSLSPGPLGETQYF. CDR3 DNA sequence: TGCGCCAGCAGCTTATCCCCGGGACCCCTGGGGGAGACCCAGTACTTC.

The CDR3 is CASSSSRTSGVSYNEQFF. The CDR3 region has the DNA TGTGCCAGCTCAAGCTCCCGGACTAGCGGGGTTTCCTACAATGAGCAGTTCTTC. V usage is TRBV18 and J usage is TRBJ2-5, with 12 nucleotides matching TRBD2. With the DNA end fitting TRBJ2-1 better, the J assignment may be wrong. Germline CDR1 and CDR2: KGHSH and LQKENI. This CDR3 comprises 18 residues.

This clonotype has a handful of counts. This chain links TRBV19 with TRBJ2-3; possible D gene TRBD2, 7 bases. With 2 bases removed from V and 0 bases from J, the gap between germline ends came to 18 bases. CDR3 length equals 18 residues. CDR1 is LNHDA and CDR2 is SQIVND in the germline V gene (reference sequence). The CDR3 nucleotides read TGTGCCAGTAGTATAAAAGGAACCGGGGGGCCTAGCACAGATACGCAGTATTTT. Translating gives CASSIKGTGGPSTDTQYF.

This clonotype was found a few times. CDR3 in amino acids: CSARDSATEAFF. CDR3 DNA sequence: TGCAGTGCTAGAGATTCGGCGACTGAAGCTTTCTTT. The chain combines TRBV20-1 with TRBJ1-1; D ambiguous. Per germline, CDR1 DFQATT and CDR2 SNEGSKA (reference sequence). Between the trimmed V and J ends, which lost 0 bases and 5 bases, there was a span of 7 bases. The CDR3 is made up of 12 amino acids.

This sequence joins TRBV7-2 and TRBJ2-5; the D is unclear. V was pared by 5 bases and J by 7 bases, with 14 bases between. The germline CDR1 and CDR2 sequences are SGHTA and FQGNSA. This CDR3 is 13 amino acids long. CDR3 region: CASSAGVFRTQYF. CDR3 nucleotides: TGTGCCAGCAGCGCTGGGGTTTTTAGGACCCAGTACTTC.

Note on this clonotype: A junction end diverges from the germline sequence, so it may reflect a read error. This chain joins TRBV20-1 and TRBJ1-1, with D uncertain. The CDR3 runs to 12 residues. Germline CDR1 is DFQATT and CDR2 is SNEGSKA (reference sequence). The CDR3 nucleotides are TGCAGCGCTAGCAATAGAGCCACTGAAGCTTTCTTT. Encoded protein: CSASNRATEAFF.

This clonotype showed up just a few times. This chain joins TRBV10-3 and TRBJ2-2, with a weak D call TRBD1 (6 bases). CDR3 length equals 18 residues. Trimming pared 0 bases from V and 0 bases from J, leaving 14 bases between. The germline CDR1 and CDR2 sequences are ENHRY and SYGVKD. The CDR3 reads CAISESDRHSTNTGELFF. CDR3 nucleotide sequence: TGTGCCATCAGTGAGTCCGACAGGCACAGTACGAACACCGGGGAGCTGTTTTTT.

Worth noting for this clonotype: Germline and junction disagree at one end, which may indicate a read error. This chain connects TRBV6-1 to TRBJ2-1; the D is unclear. The CDR3 extends over 14 amino acids. Germline assignment: CDR1 MNHNS and CDR2 SASEGT. CDR3 protein: CACSEIADRNEQFF. CDR3 in DNA: TGTGCCTGCAGTGAAATCGCTGATAGGAATGAGCAGTTCTTC.

The chain employs TRBV29-1 and TRBJ1-2; the match to TRBD1 covers 7 bases. J gave up 0 bases and V 6 bases, and 7 bases lay outside the gene matches. The CDR3 has 14 residues. Germline V CDR1 and CDR2: SQVTM, ANQGSEA. CDR3 coding DNA: TGCAGCGTCGGGCGCAGGGGGTCTAACTATGGCTACACCTTC. This encodes CSVGRRGSNYGYTF.

This sequence joins TRBV7-2 and TRBJ2-5, with TRBD2 matching 7 bases. The CDR3 is 16 amino acids. The V gene end was trimmed by 2 bases and the J gene end by 9 bases; junction bases not matched to a gene: 15. Germline CDR1 reads SGHTA; CDR2 reads FQGNSA. The CDR3 sequence is CASSLSAGVSSGAQYF. The CDR3 coding sequence is TGTGCCAGCAGCTTATCTGCGGGGGTGTCCTCGGGGGCCCAGTACTTC.

For this clonotype: An end of the junction differs from the germline gene, which may be a read error. V and J are TRBV18 and TRBJ2-2; D uncertain. CDR3 length: 17 amino acids. Per germline, CDR1 KGHSH and CDR2 LQKENI. The CDR3 DNA reads TGTGCCGGCTCACCATTTACGATAGGTGGGAACACCGGGGAGCTGTTTTTT. Encoded protein: CAGSPFTIGGNTGELFF.

This clonotype was recorded at least ten times. The chain uses TRBV5-1 and TRBJ2-2, with TRBD1 matching over 7 bases. J gave up 5 bases and V 5 bases, and 6 bases lay outside the gene matches. The germline CDR1 and CDR2 sequences are SGHRS and YFSETQ. The CDR3 has 14 residues. This CDR3 is CASSSTGLTGELFF. The CDR3 region has the DNA TGCGCCAGCAGTTCGACAGGGTTGACCGGGGAGCTGTTTTTT.

This clonotype has more than one count but fewer than ten. The J gene is TRBJ1-6, the V gene TRBV5-6, with TRBD1 matching 8 bases. The CDR3 is 18 residues long. Germline CDR1 and CDR2: SGHDT and YYEEEE. V shed 3 bases and J 7 bases; nucleotides not matched to a gene: 15. CDR3: CASSSPRVGQGGNSPLHF. The CDR3 region has the DNA TGTGCCAGCAGCTCGCCCCGTGTCGGACAGGGTGGAAATTCACCCCTCCACTTT.

This clonotype was observed a handful of times. J is TRBJ2-1 and V is TRBV27, with no clear D. The CDR3 length is 15 residues. CDR1 and CDR2 from the germline V gene are MNHEY and SMNVEV (reference sequence). V lost 6 bases to trimming and J lost 2 bases, with 14 bases between them. The CDR3 region has the DNA TGTGCCAGCAGCCTTCGGGCCCCAGCCTACAATGAGCAGTTCTTC. Translation gives CASSLRAPAYNEQFF.

This sequence joins TRBV7-2 and TRBJ2-5, with TRBD2 as a possible D gene (5 bases). The germline V gene encodes CDR1 SGHTA and CDR2 FQGNSA. V lost 4 bases and J lost 1, with 10 bases in between. The CDR3 loop spans 14 amino acids. The CDR3 bases are TGTGCCAGCAGCTCGAGGGCCCTCCAAGAGACCCAGTACTTC. Translating gives CASSSRALQETQYF.